The 19 T cell receptor beta chains below were found in one sample sequenced in a study of shared clonotypes between healthy human individuals (dated by TCRdb to the early 2020s). Receptor amplification or capture employed the immunoSEQ multiplex PCR assay. TCRdb mirrors the immuneACCESS table, restricted to in-frame sequences. Some clones are absent from its copies; in checked studies, under half trace to an unresolved V gene, and the reason for the others is unknown. The sample records some 700,000 clones, roughly 88% of which are singletons. The ten largest clonotypes hold 34% of the sample. The material sequenced was memory CD8+ T cells from PBMCs. This specimen's cell subset or site label, per the study, means: CD45RO+ cells pooled with CCR7-negative TemRA cells. The receptors shown here come from a man in his late teens or twenties in good health. Some clones in this sample may be carry-over from other donors' samples.

This chain uses TRBV27 with TRBJ2-1; 8 bases line up with TRBD2. Trimming removed 0 bases from V and 2 bases from J; junction bases left unmatched: 3. This CDR3 is built from 16 residues. The germline V gene encodes CDR1 MNHEY and CDR2 SMNVEV (reference sequence). In DNA form, the CDR3 reads TGTGCCAGCAGTTTATCAGCGGGAGAAGCCTACAATGAGCAGTTCTTC. Translated: CASSLSAGEAYNEQFF.

This chain uses TRBV18 with TRBJ2-7; 11 bases are a match to TRBD1. The CDR3 consists of 16 residues. In germline, CDR1 is KGHSH, CDR2 LQKENI. The V segment lost 3 bases and the J segment 1 base; nucleotides outside the gene matches: 5. CDR3: CASSPGTGGGSYEQYF. The CDR3 region has the DNA TGTGCCAGCTCACCTGGGACAGGGGGGGGATCCTACGAGCAGTACTTC.

The gene calls are TRBV19 and TRBJ1-1, with D possibly matching TRBD1 (5 bases). This CDR3 region has 13 residues. The germline V and J ends were trimmed by 2 bases and 7 bases, with 11 bases remaining between them. The germline V gene has CDR1 LNHDA and CDR2 SQIVND (reference sequence). The CDR3 DNA sequence: TGTGCCAGTAGTATACTGCAGGGAAATGAAGCTTTCTTT. This sequence encodes CASSILQGNEAFF.

The chain links TRBV9 to TRBJ2-7; 8 bases are shared with TRBD2. Germline-derived CDR1 and CDR2 are SGDLS and YYNGEE. The CDR3 has 13 residues. Trimming at V came to 3 bases and at J to 5 bases, leaving 4 bases not matched to a gene. In DNA, the CDR3 is TGTGCCAGCAGCGCAGGACTAGCCCACGAGCAGTACTTC. Amino acids: CASSAGLAHEQYF. The variable domain in full, with the rest retrieved from reference TRBV9 and TRBJ2-7, is DSGVTQTPKHLITATGQRVTLRCSPRSGDLSVYWYQQSLDQGLQFLIQYYNGEERAKGNILERFSAQQFPDLHSELNLSSLELGDSALYFCASSAGLAHEQYFGPGTRLTVT.

The chain uses TRBV6-1 and TRBJ1-1, with no clear D. Between the trimmed V and J ends, which lost 2 bases and 2 bases, there was a span of 6 bases. The length of the CDR3 is 13 residues. Germline V gene sequence: CDR1 MNHNS, CDR2 SASEGT. The CDR3 here is CASSEWANTEAFF. CDR3 DNA: TGTGCCAGCAGTGAATGGGCTAACACTGAAGCTTTCTTT.

The chain employs TRBV19 and TRBJ2-7; 10 bases match TRBD1. V was pared by 5 bases and J by 2 bases, with 6 bases of the junction left unmatched. Germline CDR1 reads LNHDA; CDR2 reads SQIVND (reference sequence). The CDR3 runs to 15 residues. The CDR3 DNA reads TGTGCCAGTAGTCCTCGGGACAGGGGACCCTACGAGCAGTACTTC. This codes for CASSPRDRGPYEQYF.

CDR3 in amino acids: CASSWEMSVYEQYF. The DNA of the CDR3 is TGTGCCAGCAGCTGGGAGATGTCTGTCTACGAGCAGTACTTC. The J gene is TRBJ2-7, the V gene TRBV28; a possible D gene is TRBD2 (5 bases). V gave up 6 bases and J gave up 3 bases, with 15 bases separating them. The CDR3 totals 14 residues. Germline V CDR1 and CDR2: MDHEN, SYDVKM.

The chain couples TRBV27 to TRBJ1-1; D is undetermined. Germline V gene data show CDR1 as MNHEY and CDR2 as SMNVEV (reference sequence). The CDR3 is 13 amino acids. Trimming removed 3 bases from V and 6 bases from J, with 11 bases in between. The CDR3 sequence is CASSFTGRAEAFF. The CDR3 region has the DNA TGTGCCAGCAGTTTCACGGGTAGGGCTGAAGCTTTCTTT.

This CDR3 is CASSLTRGLTDTQYF. The CDR3 DNA is TGTGCCAGCAGCCTTACGCGGGGACTCACAGATACGCAGTATTTT. The chain employs TRBV11-2 and TRBJ2-3; tentatively, D is TRBD2 (6 bases). Trimming cost V 5 bases and J 2 bases, with 14 bases left between them. Germline CDR1 reads SGHAT; CDR2 reads FQNNGV. This CDR3 is 15 amino acids long.

The chain carries TRBV6-6 and TRBJ2-7; 8 bases fit TRBD1. The germline V gene has CDR1 MNHNY and CDR2 SVGAGI (reference sequence). This CDR3 spans 12 amino acids. The CDR3 loop reads CAAQGDDYEQYF. The CDR3, as DNA: TGTGCAGCACAGGGGGATGACTACGAGCAGTACTTC.

CDR3 nucleotide sequence: TGTGCCAGCAGCTCCACGGGGCTAGCGGACAATGAGCAGTTCTTC. The encoded protein is CASSSTGLADNEQFF. The rearrangement uses TRBV6-6 and TRBJ2-1; 7 bases are shared with TRBD2. The CDR3 totals 15 residues. CDR1 is MNHNY and CDR2 is SVGAGI in the germline V gene (reference sequence). Germline trimming cut 6 bases from V and 5 bases from J; bases unmatched to any gene: 10.

The chain has TRBV2 and TRBJ1-1; 7 nucleotides match TRBD1. The CDR3 runs to 17 residues. V gave up 0 bases and J gave up 8 bases; unmatched junction bases: 15. Germline CDR1 is SNHLY and CDR2 is FYNNEI. CDR3 amino acids: CASSEALLGQRFMEAFF. As DNA, the CDR3 is TGTGCCAGCAGTGAAGCGCTTCTGGGACAGAGGTTCATGGAAGCTTTCTTT.

The gene calls are TRBV6-5 and TRBJ1-1, with a tentative D call TRBD1 (6 bases). This CDR3 has 13 amino acids. Trimming removed 6 bases from V and 6 bases from J, with 14 bases in between. Germline CDR1 is MNHEY and CDR2 is SVGAGI. CDR3 sequence reads: CASSPSGGAEAFF. In DNA form, the CDR3 reads TGTGCCAGCAGCCCTTCGGGGGGCGCTGAAGCTTTCTTT.

The V and J genes are TRBV7-8 and TRBJ2-1; tentative D call: TRBD2 (6 bases). Trimming took 0 bases from V and 6 from J, leaving 9 bases between them. This CDR3 contains 14 residues. The germline gives CDR1 SGHVS, CDR2 FQNEAQ. CDR3 in amino acids: CASSLAGGANEQFF. The CDR3 DNA is TGTGCCAGCAGCTTAGCGGGAGGAGCCAATGAGCAGTTCTTC.

The chain employs TRBV18 and TRBJ2-7, with 9 nucleotides matching TRBD2. Germline lookup yields CDR1 KGHSH and CDR2 LQKENI. This CDR3 is 14 amino acids long. The V and J ends lost 3 bases and 6 bases, in that order; junction bases with no gene match: 6. CDR3 in DNA: TGTGCCAGCTCACCCCCTGCGGGAGGGTTCGAGCAGTACTTC. It is translated as CASSPPAGGFEQYF.

This clone has just one count. The chain couples TRBV7-3 to TRBJ1-2; a weak D match, TRBD1 (5 bases). The germline gives CDR1 SGHTA, CDR2 FQGTGA. The CDR3 loop spans 13 amino acids. The V gene lost 5 bases and the J gene lost 8 bases, with 15 bases spanning the gap. CDR3 nucleotides: TGTGCCAGCAGCGAAGACAGATCTCGGGGCTACACCTTC. Amino acids: CASSEDRSRGYTF.

Comment on this clone: One end of the junction fails to match germline, which may point to a read error. The chain carries TRBV28 and TRBJ1-2, with D unclear. The CDR3 has 12 amino acids. The germline V gene has CDR1 MDHEN and CDR2 SYDVKM. CDR3 residues: CASREGLPFLAF. As DNA, the CDR3 is TGTGCCAGCAGGGAAGGCCTGCCTTTCCTCGCCTTC.

The chain employs TRBV9 and TRBJ2-2, with D perhaps matching TRBD2 (5 bases). Germline CDR1 is SGDLS and CDR2 is YYNGEE. The CDR3 contains 17 residues. V lost 0 bases and J 5 bases, leaving 17 bases between the germline ends. The CDR3 loop is CASSVARVKASTGELFF. The DNA for the CDR3 is TGTGCCAGCAGCGTAGCGAGGGTGAAGGCTTCGACCGGGGAGCTGTTTTTT. Filled out from reference TRBV9 and TRBJ2-2, the complete variable domain reads DSGVTQTPKHLITATGQRVTLRCSPRSGDLSVYWYQQSLDQGLQFLIQYYNGEERAKGNILERFSAQQFPDLHSELNLSSLELGDSALYFCASSVARVKASTGELFFGEGSRLTVL.

The genes are TRBV11-2 and TRBJ2-2; TRBD2 might be the D (5 bases). The CDR3 has 14 amino acids. V lost 3 bases, J lost 1 base, and 6 bases lay in between. Germline loops: CDR1 SGHAT, CDR2 FQNNGV. The CDR3, as DNA: TGTGCCAGCAGCTTCGGGGTGAACACCGGGGAGCTGTTTTTT. It yields the protein CASSFGVNTGELFF.